This TCR beta chain derives from a study of T cell responses to AZD1222 COVID-19 vaccine. Losses at the gene ends were 1 base for V and 2 bases for J; bases not matched to a gene: 3. This CDR3 spans 14 amino acids. The germline V gene has CDR1 SGHKS and CDR2 YYEKEE (reference sequence). This clone was seen only once. The table came from immunoSEQ multiplex PCR; TCRdb's copy has only in-frame clones and leaves some out. Among 100,000 to 150,000 clones listed, just over 85% were seen once. V is TRBV5-5 and J is TRBJ2-7, with 7 bases fitting TRBD1. This clonotype originated in an adult in good health. Sample: peripheral blood, taken on day 0 of AZD1222 vaccination. This CDR3 reads CASSLQTGTYEQYF. For the CDR3, the DNA is TGTGCCAGCAGCTTGCAGACAGGGACCTACGAGCAGTACTTC.